This TCR beta chain was found in a study of OX40 agonist ivuxolimab in advanced cancers. This clone is a singleton in its sample. The CDR3 length is 14 residues. Deletions cut 3 bases from V and 6 bases from J, with 14 bases between. Germline CDR1 reads MDHEN; CDR2 reads SYDVKM. Only in-frame clones appear in the TCRdb table, and some are missing; sequencing was by immunoSEQ multiplex PCR. The repertoire holds approximately 77,000 clones, with about nine tenths as singletons. The rearrangement links TRBV28 to TRBJ1-2, with a weak D call TRBD1 (6 bases). The TCR was taken from an adult with an advanced solid tumor such as melanoma, head and neck, liver or kidney cancer. The sequenced sample was CD4+ or CD8+ T cells sorted from blood, obtained in a trial of the OX40 agonist ivuxolimab. CDR3 residues: CASSLQGRWDGYTF. The CDR3, as DNA: TGTGCCAGCAGTTTGCAGGGGAGGTGGGATGGCTACACCTTC.